The source of this T cell receptor (beta chain) is a study of regulatory T cells in long-lasting Graves disease. There are 14 residues in the CDR3. Germline loops: CDR1 SEHNR, CDR2 FQNEAQ (reference sequence). The V and J ends lost 0 bases and 3 bases respectively, with 9 bases between them. Building of the TCR beta libraries involved iRepertoire HTBI primers and Arm-PCR of CDR3 regions. TCRdb redid the calling of the multiplex PCR reads with MiXCR, one entry per CDR3 protein. The table lists more than 650,000 distinct CDR3 sequences, 25% to 35% of them singletons. Time point meaning: persistent/refractory GD, antithyroid drugs over 5 years with positive TRAb. PBMC-extracted RNA yielded the TCR library.

This TCR was sampled from a female donor with Graves disease. The material sequenced was peripheral blood mononuclear cells (PBMCs), taken when the disease was refractory, from a patient treated with antithyroid drugs. This rearrangement joins TRBV7-9 to TRBJ2-7; possible D gene TRBD2, 5 bases. The CDR3 sequence: CASSLAGLGYEQYF. DNA of the CDR3: TGTGCCAGCAGCTTAGCCGGACTGGGCTACGAGCAGTACTTC.